Listed here are 13 T cell receptor beta chains from one sample, sequenced in a study of blood T cell repertoires in COVID-19. Assay: immunoSEQ multiplex PCR; the TCRdb copy retains only in-frame clones and omits some. The sample holds under 300,000 clones, approximately 88% seen once. Material: peripheral blood. The receptors come from a man over 45 with acute or convalescent COVID-19.

This chain connects TRBV18 to TRBJ2-1, with D maybe TRBD1 (6 bases). There are 15 residues in the CDR3. The V and J ends lost 0 bases and 9 bases respectively, with 15 bases between them. In germline, CDR1 is KGHSH, CDR2 LQKENI. The CDR3 bases are TGTGCCAGCTCACCACCTCTACAGGGTCCCGGTGAGCAGTTCTTC. Translating gives CASSPPLQGPGEQFF.

The chain carries TRBV30 and TRBJ1-1, with 8 bases aligning to TRBD1. The V gene's germline CDR1 is GTSNPN and CDR2 SVGIG (reference sequence). The CDR3 length is 12 residues. V shed 1 base and J 6 bases; nucleotides not matched to a gene: 1. The CDR3 nucleotides are TGTGCCTGGAGTGACAGGGGGGCTGAAGCTTTCTTT. This gives the protein CAWSDRGAEAFF.

This chain uses TRBV9 with TRBJ1-1; TRBD1 matches 8 bases. In germline, CDR1 is SGDLS, CDR2 YYNGEE. The CDR3 sequence is 15 residues long. After removal of 4 bases from V and 5 bases from J, the junction contained 10 bases not matched to a gene. CDR3 sequence reads: CASSSRTGPGTEAFF. DNA of the CDR3: TGTGCCAGCAGCTCTCGGACAGGGCCGGGTACTGAAGCTTTCTTT. The full variable domain, its missing parts supplied by reference TRBV9 and TRBJ1-1, is DSGVTQTPKHLITATGQRVTLRCSPRSGDLSVYWYQQSLDQGLQFLIQYYNGEERAKGNILERFSAQQFPDLHSELNLSSLELGDSALYFCASSSRTGPGTEAFFGQGTRLTVV.

The V call is TRBV6-1, the J call TRBJ1-5, with no clear D. With 0 bases removed from V and 3 bases from J, the gap between germline ends came to 9 bases. CDR3 length: 15 amino acids. Germline CDR1 reads MNHNS; CDR2 reads SASEGT. The CDR3 sequence is CASSEAQTNNQPQHF. The CDR3 DNA follows: TGTGCCAGCAGTGAAGCTCAGACAAACAATCAGCCCCAGCATTTT.

The rearrangement uses TRBV24-1 and TRBJ2-2, with D uncertain. Trimming took 4 bases from V and 3 from J, leaving 11 bases between them. Per germline, CDR1 KGHDR and CDR2 SFDVKD. The CDR3 is 15 amino acids. CDR3 region: CATSDPNTDTGELFF. CDR3 sequence (DNA): TGTGCCACCAGTGACCCTAATACAGACACCGGGGAGCTGTTTTTT.

The chain has TRBV5-6 and TRBJ2-7, with 7 bases that match TRBD2. V gave up 3 bases and J gave up 4 bases; unmatched junction bases: 4. CDR3 length: 13 amino acids. Germline CDR1 SGHDT, CDR2 YYEEEE. This CDR3 reads CASSWGRGYEQYF. Here the CDR3 DNA reads TGTGCCAGCAGCTGGGGGAGGGGTTACGAGCAGTACTTC.

This clone has a handful of counts. This chain connects TRBV19 to TRBJ1-3, with D unclear. The germline CDR1 and CDR2 sequences are LNHDA and SQIVND (reference sequence). Trimming removed 6 bases from V and 2 bases from J, with 11 bases in between. The CDR3 covers 14 residues. CDR3 in amino acids: CASRVGVPGNTIYF. In DNA, the CDR3 is TGTGCCAGTAGGGTCGGGGTACCTGGAAACACCATATATTTT.

This clone was detected once. This sequence joins TRBV11-2 and TRBJ2-7; D is possibly TRBD1 (6 bases). Trimming took off 4 bases at V and 3 bases at J, with 10 bases between the two ends. Germline CDR1 SGHAT, CDR2 FQNNGV. The CDR3 consists of 13 residues. CDR3: CASSSGQFYEQYF. The CDR3 DNA reads TGTGCCAGCAGCTCCGGACAGTTCTACGAGCAGTACTTC.

The genes are TRBV10-1 and TRBJ2-3, with a weak D call TRBD2 (6 bases). From germline, CDR1 is WNHNN and CDR2 SYGVQD (reference sequence). The ends were cut back, 4 bases at V and 12 bases at J, with 11 bases in the middle. The CDR3 spans 11 residues. Here the CDR3 DNA reads TGCGCCAGCAGTGGGGACTCATTCCAGTATTTT. It yields the protein CASSGDSFQYF.

The chain is built from TRBV19 and TRBJ2-6; 8 positions agree with TRBD1. In germline, CDR1 is LNHDA, CDR2 SQIVND (reference sequence). The V gene end was trimmed by 5 bases and the J gene end by 0 bases; junction bases not matched to a gene: 9. CDR3 length equals 18 residues. CDR3 amino acids: CASSGSTGGSSGANVLTF. CDR3 in DNA: TGTGCCAGTAGTGGTTCAACAGGGGGGAGCTCTGGGGCCAACGTCCTGACTTTC.

V usage is TRBV19 and J usage is TRBJ1-1; TRBD1 might be the D (5 bases). Trimming shortened V by 5 bases and J by 6 bases, and 7 bases separated the two germline ends. The CDR3 totals 11 residues. Germline CDR1 and CDR2: LNHDA and SQIVND (reference sequence). CDR3 protein: CASSQGSEAFF. CDR3 nucleotide sequence: TGTGCCAGTAGTCAGGGCTCTGAAGCTTTCTTT.

The CDR3 is CASSTNRGASVYGYTF. The CDR3 DNA is TGTGCCAGCTCAACCAATCGGGGGGCGTCAGTCTATGGCTACACCTTC. The gene calls are TRBV18 and TRBJ1-2, with a tentative D call TRBD1 (6 bases). V lost 5 bases and J lost 4, with 20 bases in between. CDR3 length: 16 residues. From germline, CDR1 is KGHSH and CDR2 LQKENI.

The chain is built from TRBV5-6 and TRBJ1-6; 9 nucleotides agree with TRBD1. J lost 6 bases, V lost 4 bases, and 5 bases had no gene match. This CDR3 has 15 amino acids. Germline V gives CDR1 SGHDT, CDR2 YYEEEE. The CDR3 DNA follows: TGTGCCAGCAGCCTCCGGGACAGGGCTAATTCACCCCTCCACTTT. Amino acid sequence: CASSLRDRANSPLHF.